The source of this T cell receptor beta chain is a study of T cells in localized non-small cell lung cancer. Points from the study as a whole: Heterogeneity remains possible, as sequencing covered one tumor region only. A denser population of T cells in blood accompanied longer overall survival. Researchers found a median around 58 of the top 100 tumor clones in adjacent lung. Clonality of T cells reached its maximum in uninvolved adjacent lung, surpassing tumor.

The J segment lost 6 bases and the V segment lost 5 bases, leaving 1 base of the junction unmatched. Germline V gene sequence: CDR1 MNHEY, CDR2 SMNVEV (reference sequence). The CDR3 has 12 amino acids. Of note for this clone: What it binds is not known.

Here immunoSEQ multiplex PCR was the method, and the copy in TCRdb shows in-frame clones only, minus some. The sample carries about 41,000 clones, 75% to 85% recorded once. Here the sequenced sample was PBMCs, taken before any cancer treatment. The rearrangement links TRBV27 to TRBJ2-1; TRBD2 agrees at 7 bases. This sequence originates from a man aged 40-75 years with stage II lung adenocarcinoma. CDR3 DNA: TGTGCCAGCAGTCGGACTAGCAATGAGCAGTTCTTC. It codes for CASSRTSNEQFF.